This record covers a single T cell receptor beta chain. Treatment defined: oral pan-JAK inhibitor, 5-10 mg twice daily. The data belong to a study of CD8+ T cells in alopecia areata. Extraction and reverse transcription of RNA yielded cDNA as the sequencing template. Sequenced by immunoSEQ multiplex PCR; TCRdb stores in-frame clones only, minus some. Among 150,000 to 200,000 clones, approximately 67% were seen once, and the ten largest hold approximately 1.3%. V was shortened by 10 bases and J by 7 bases, with 21 bases between the two germline ends. This CDR3 is 14 amino acids long. Germline lookup yields CDR1 ENHRY and CDR2 SYGVKD.

J is TRBJ2-3 and V is TRBV10-3, with D perhaps matching TRBD1 (5 bases). The material sequenced was CD4+ T cells sorted from blood, taken around week 50, from a patient treated with tofacitinib. The clonotype originates from a human donor with alopecia areata. The CDR3 here is CATSSPTDPHTQYF. The CDR3 coding sequence is TGTGCCACCTCTTCTCCGACAGATCCGCATACGCAGTATTTT.